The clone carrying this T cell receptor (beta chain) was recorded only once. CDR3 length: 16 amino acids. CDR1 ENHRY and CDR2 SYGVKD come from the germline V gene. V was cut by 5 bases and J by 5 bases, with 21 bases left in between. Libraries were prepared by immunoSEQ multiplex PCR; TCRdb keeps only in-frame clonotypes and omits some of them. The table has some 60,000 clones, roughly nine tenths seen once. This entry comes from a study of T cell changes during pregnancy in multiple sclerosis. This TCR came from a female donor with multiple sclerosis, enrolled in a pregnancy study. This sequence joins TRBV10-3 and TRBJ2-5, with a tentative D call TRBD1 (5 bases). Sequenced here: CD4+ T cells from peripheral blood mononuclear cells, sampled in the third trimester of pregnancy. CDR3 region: CAISSGRDSGFETQYF. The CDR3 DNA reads TGTGCCATCAGTTCTGGACGTGACAGTGGATTTGAGACCCAGTACTTC.